This TCR beta chain was sequenced for a study of blood T cell repertoires in COVID-19. Method: immunoSEQ multiplex PCR; TCRdb's copy keeps in-frame clones and lacks some. In the table there are fewer than 250,000 clones, more than 75% of which are singletons. V lost 7 bases, J lost 7 bases, and 7 bases stayed unmatched. This CDR3 has 13 amino acids. The sequence came from a man aged 25-45 years in a cohort exposed to, infected with or recovered from COVID-19 (not recorded which). What was sequenced was PBMCs or T cells enriched from blood (not recorded which). The chain has TRBV12-3 or TRBV12-4 and TRBJ1-2; 9 bases align to TRBD1. The CDR3, as DNA: TGTGCCAGCACCCTGGGACAGGGCCCTGGCTACACCTTC. Translating gives CASTLGQGPGYTF.